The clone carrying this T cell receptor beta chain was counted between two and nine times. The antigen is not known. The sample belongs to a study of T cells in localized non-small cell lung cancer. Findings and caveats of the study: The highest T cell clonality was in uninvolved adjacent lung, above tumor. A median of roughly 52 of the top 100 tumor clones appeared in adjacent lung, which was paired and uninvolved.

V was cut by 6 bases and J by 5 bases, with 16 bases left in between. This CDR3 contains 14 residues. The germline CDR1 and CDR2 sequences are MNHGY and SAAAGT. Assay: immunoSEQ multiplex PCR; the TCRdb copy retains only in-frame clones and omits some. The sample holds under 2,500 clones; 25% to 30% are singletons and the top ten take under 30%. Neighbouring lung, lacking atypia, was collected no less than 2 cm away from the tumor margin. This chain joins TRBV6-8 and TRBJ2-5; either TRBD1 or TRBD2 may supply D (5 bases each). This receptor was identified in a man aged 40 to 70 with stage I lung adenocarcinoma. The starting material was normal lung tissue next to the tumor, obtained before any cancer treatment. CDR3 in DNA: TGTGCCAGCAGAAGCGGCCGAGGGACCGAGACCCAGTACTTC. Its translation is CASRSGRGTETQYF.